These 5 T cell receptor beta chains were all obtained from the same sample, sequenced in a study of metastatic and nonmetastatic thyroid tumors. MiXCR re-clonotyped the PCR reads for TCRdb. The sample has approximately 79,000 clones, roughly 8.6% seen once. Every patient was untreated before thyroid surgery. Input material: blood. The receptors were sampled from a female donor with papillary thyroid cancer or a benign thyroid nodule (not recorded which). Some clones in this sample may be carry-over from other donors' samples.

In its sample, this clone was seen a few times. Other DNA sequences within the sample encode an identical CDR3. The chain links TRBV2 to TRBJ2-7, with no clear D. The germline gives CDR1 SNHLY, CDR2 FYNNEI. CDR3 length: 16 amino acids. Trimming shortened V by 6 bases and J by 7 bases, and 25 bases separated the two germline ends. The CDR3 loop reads CASSEQRRRGYDEQYF. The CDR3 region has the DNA TGTGCCAGCAGCGAGCAGAGAAGGAGAGGCTACGATGAGCAGTACTTC.

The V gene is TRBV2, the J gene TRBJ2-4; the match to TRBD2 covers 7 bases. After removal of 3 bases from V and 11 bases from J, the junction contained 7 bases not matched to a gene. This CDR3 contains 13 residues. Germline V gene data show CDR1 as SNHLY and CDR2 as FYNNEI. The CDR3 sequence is CASSEGTNGVQYF. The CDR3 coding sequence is TGTGCCAGCAGTGAGGGGACTAACGGGGTTCAGTACTTC.

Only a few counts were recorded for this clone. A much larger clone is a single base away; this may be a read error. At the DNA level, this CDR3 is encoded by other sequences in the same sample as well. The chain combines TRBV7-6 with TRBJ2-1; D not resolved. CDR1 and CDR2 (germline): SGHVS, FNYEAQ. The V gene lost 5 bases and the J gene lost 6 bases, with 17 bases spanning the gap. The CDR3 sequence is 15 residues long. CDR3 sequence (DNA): TGTGCCAGCAGCCTAGGGCCGCTAGACACCAATGAGCAGTTCTTC. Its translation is CASSLGPLDTNEQFF.

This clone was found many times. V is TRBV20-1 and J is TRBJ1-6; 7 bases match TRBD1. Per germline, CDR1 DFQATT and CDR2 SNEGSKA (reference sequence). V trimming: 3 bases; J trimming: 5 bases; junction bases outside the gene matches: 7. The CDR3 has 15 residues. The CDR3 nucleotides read TGCAGTGCTAGGTGGACAGGATCTGATAATTCACCCCTCCACTTT. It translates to CSARWTGSDNSPLHF.

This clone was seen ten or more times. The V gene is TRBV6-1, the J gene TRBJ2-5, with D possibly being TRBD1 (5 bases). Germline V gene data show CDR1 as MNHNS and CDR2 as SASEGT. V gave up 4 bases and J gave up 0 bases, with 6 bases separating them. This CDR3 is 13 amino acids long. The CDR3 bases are TGTGCCAGCAGTGGACAGTACCAAGAGACCCAGTACTTC. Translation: CASSGQYQETQYF.